The rows below give T cell receptor beta chains drawn from one sample of a study of shared clonotypes between healthy human individuals. Produced via immunoSEQ multiplex PCR; TCRdb's table is partial and in-frame only. The sample has about 600,000 clones; almost 97% are singletons. The sample comprised naive CD4+ T cells sorted from blood. Source of these receptors: a woman in her 30s in good health. Each CDR3 is given with its conserved first and last residue.

J,V,CDR3
TRBJ2-7,TRBV4-2,CASSQDENRGSEQYF
TRBJ2-5,TRBV30,CAWTRGDYQETQYF
TRBJ1-5,TRBV15,CATSREDHQPQHF
TRBJ2-1,TRBV5-1,CASSLGTADNEQFF
TRBJ2-3,TRBV7-7,CASSLAGESDTQYF
TRBJ2-3,TRBV4-2,CASSQDPSGSLADTQYF
TRBJ2-5,TRBV2,CASSPRTSGFEFQETQYF
TRBJ1-4,TRBV4-2,CASSQRTGDNEKLFF
TRBJ2-2,TRBV5-1,CASSLARANTGELFF
TRBJ2-3,TRBV4-1,CASSQTVMGDTQYF
TRBJ2-5,TRBV7-7,CASSLGGTGGVEETQYF